Described below is a single TCR beta chain sequence and its context. Its antigen is undetermined. Assay: immunoSEQ multiplex PCR; the TCRdb copy retains only in-frame clones and omits some. The table shows more than 11,000 clones, with 65% to 80% occurring only once. This CDR3 is built from 15 residues. Trimming removed 1 base from V and 4 bases from J, with 13 bases in between. Germline assignment: CDR1 MNHEY and CDR2 SMNVEV (reference sequence). This sample is drawn from a study of T cell repertoires in ileal Crohn's disease. Study details: Operated complications were stricturing disease (roughly 61%) and penetrating disease (about 39%).

Time point of the sample: inflamed ileum from the surgical specimen. The study, taken as a whole, reports: Compared with non-smokers, active smokers at surgery showed more clonal expansions. Sorted CD8 T cells held more high-frequency clones than CD4.

This clonotype was obtained from an adult with Crohn's disease. Sequencing was carried out using ileal tissue. This chain links TRBV27 with TRBJ1-1; the D gene is possibly TRBD1 (5 bases). CDR3 bases: TGTGCCAGCAGTTTATTAGGGGCGCCGGGCACTGAAGCTTTCTTT. Amino acid sequence: CASSLLGAPGTEAFF.